The T cell receptor beta chain under discussion was sequenced for a study of CD8 T cells in ankylosing spondylitis. Study-wide results and limits: Roughly 8 highly homologous variants made up a TCR beta motif that seemed to typify ankylosing spondylitis blood.

A remark on this clonotype: Antigen specificity is unknown.

The germline V and J ends were trimmed by 4 bases and 0 bases, with 11 bases remaining between them. The CDR3 is 14 amino acids. The V gene's germline CDR1 is SGHRS and CDR2 YFSETQ. In TCRdb, the 5' RACE reads were re-called with MiXCR into one record per CDR3 protein. Of some 300,000 distinct CDR3 sequences listed, around 21% are singletons. This chain links TRBV5-1 with TRBJ2-7; a possible D gene is TRBD2 (5 bases). Sequenced material: blood, either unsorted or a sorted T cell fraction (not recorded which). The sequence was collected from a female donor with ankylosing spondylitis or in good health (not recorded which). CDR3 region: CASSQSTNSYEQYF. The CDR3 region has the DNA TGCGCCAGCAGCCAATCGACTAACTCCTACGAGCAGTACTTC.